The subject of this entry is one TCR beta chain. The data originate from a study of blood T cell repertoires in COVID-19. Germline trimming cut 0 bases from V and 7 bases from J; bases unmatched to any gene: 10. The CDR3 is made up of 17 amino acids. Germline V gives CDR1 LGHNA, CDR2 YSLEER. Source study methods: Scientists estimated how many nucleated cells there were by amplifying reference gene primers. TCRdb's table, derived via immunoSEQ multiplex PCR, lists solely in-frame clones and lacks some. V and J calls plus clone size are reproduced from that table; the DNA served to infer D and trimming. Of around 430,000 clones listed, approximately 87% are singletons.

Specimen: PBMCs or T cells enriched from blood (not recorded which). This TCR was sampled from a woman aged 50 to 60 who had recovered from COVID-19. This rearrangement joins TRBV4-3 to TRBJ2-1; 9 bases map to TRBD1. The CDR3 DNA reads TGCGCCAGCAGCCAAGATAACAGGGACAGGGCATTTAATGAGCAGTTCTTC. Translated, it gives CASSQDNRDRAFNEQFF.